These 7 T cell receptor beta chains were sequenced from one sample in a study of blood T cell repertoires in COVID-19. TCRdb's copy holds only in-frame clones and misses some; the assay was immunoSEQ multiplex PCR. This sample yields roughly 250,000 clones, of which 82% are seen a single time; 4.9% belongs to the top ten. Sequencing was done on a sample of peripheral blood. The receptor source for this set is a woman older than 75 with active or convalescent COVID-19.

The chain uses TRBV5-1 and TRBJ2-1; D perhaps matches TRBD2 (5 bases). The V end lost 0 bases, the J end lost 5 bases, and 9 bases lay between the germline ends. Germline assignment: CDR1 SGHRS and CDR2 YFSETQ. This CDR3 spans 14 amino acids. The CDR3: CASSLGGNNNEQFF. CDR3 nucleotide sequence: TGCGCCAGCAGCTTGGGAGGGAACAACAATGAGCAGTTCTTC.

V and J are TRBV11-2 and TRBJ2-1; perhaps TRBD1 as D (5 bases). The length of the CDR3 is 15 residues. The ends were cut back, 3 bases at V and 1 base at J, with 10 bases in the middle. Germline V gives CDR1 SGHAT, CDR2 FQNNGV. This CDR3 reads CASSLVGDSYNEQFF. The CDR3 nucleotides read TGTGCCAGCAGCTTGGTAGGGGATTCCTACAATGAGCAGTTCTTC.

The chain is built from TRBV6-1 and TRBJ1-1; 7 bases match TRBD1. Per germline, CDR1 MNHNS and CDR2 SASEGT. V trimming: 2 bases; J trimming: 4 bases; junction bases outside the gene matches: 4. The CDR3 has 14 residues. CDR3 in DNA: TGTGCCAGCAGTGAATGGCAGGGGGTCACTGAAGCTTTCTTT. Translated: CASSEWQGVTEAFF.

The V and J genes are TRBV11-3 and TRBJ2-3; D might be TRBD1 (6 bases). V lost 5 bases and J lost 0, with 12 bases in between. The CDR3 loop spans 15 amino acids. The V gene's germline CDR1 is SGHNT and CDR2 YENEEA. The CDR3 coding sequence is TGTGCCAGCAGCCCACTAGGGACAAGCACAGATACGCAGTATTTT. As protein: CASSPLGTSTDTQYF.

This chain uses TRBV7-2 with TRBJ2-2; 7 nucleotides match TRBD2. J gave up 8 bases and V 5 bases, and 11 bases lay outside the gene matches. In germline, CDR1 is SGHTA, CDR2 FQGNSA. This CDR3 region has 15 residues. The CDR3 coding sequence is TGTGCCAGCAGCCCAAGGACTAGGTCGGGTGGGGAGCTGTTTTTT. It encodes CASSPRTRSGGELFF.

This clone was found many times. This chain connects TRBV10-3 to TRBJ2-1, with 9 bases lining up with TRBD2. The germline V gene has CDR1 ENHRY and CDR2 SYGVKD. The CDR3 consists of 13 residues. Unmatched junction bases numbered 7, after V lost 10 bases and J lost 6 bases. The CDR3 reads CATLAGQTNEQFF. In nucleotides, the CDR3 is TGTGCCACCCTAGCGGGGCAAACCAATGAGCAGTTCTTC.

A single count supports this clone. The chain joins TRBV18 to TRBJ1-3; no definite D call. Trimming removed 4 bases at V and 1 base at J, with 11 bases between. This CDR3 region has 15 residues. Germline V gene sequence: CDR1 KGHSH, CDR2 LQKENI. Here the CDR3 DNA reads TGTGCCAGCTCACTAAAGACGGAGTCTGGAAACACCATATATTTT. It encodes CASSLKTESGNTIYF. Variable domain in full (rest from reference TRBV18 and TRBJ1-3): NAGVMQNPRHLVRRRGQEARLRCSPMKGHSHVYWYRQLPEEGLKFMVYLQKENIIDESGMPKERFSAEFPKEGPSILRIQQVVRGDSAAYFCASSLKTESGNTIYFGEGSWLTVV.